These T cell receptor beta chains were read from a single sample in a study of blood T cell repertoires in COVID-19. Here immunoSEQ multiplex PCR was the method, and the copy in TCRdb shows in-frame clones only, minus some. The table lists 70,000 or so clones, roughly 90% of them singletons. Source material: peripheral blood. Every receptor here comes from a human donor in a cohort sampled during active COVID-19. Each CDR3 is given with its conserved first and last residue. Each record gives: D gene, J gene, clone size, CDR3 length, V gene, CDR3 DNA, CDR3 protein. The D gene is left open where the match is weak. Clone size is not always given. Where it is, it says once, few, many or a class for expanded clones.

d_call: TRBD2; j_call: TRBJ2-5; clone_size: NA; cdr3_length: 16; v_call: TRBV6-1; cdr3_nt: TGTGCCAGCAGTGAAACTTCCCTAGCGGGAGGGGAGACCCAGTACTTC; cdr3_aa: CASSETSLAGGETQYF
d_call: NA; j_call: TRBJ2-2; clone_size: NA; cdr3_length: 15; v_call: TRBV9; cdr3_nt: TGTGCCAGCAGCGTAGGGCAGGGGCTCACCGGGGAGCTGTTTTTT; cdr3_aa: CASSVGQGLTGELFF
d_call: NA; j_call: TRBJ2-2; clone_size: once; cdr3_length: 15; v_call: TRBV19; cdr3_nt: TGTGCCAGTAGTTGGGCAGGGTCGTACTCCGGGGAGCTGTTTTTT; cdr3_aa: CASSWAGSYSGELFF
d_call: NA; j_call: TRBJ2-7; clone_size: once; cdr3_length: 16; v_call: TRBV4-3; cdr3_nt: TGCGCCAGCAGCCAAGATTGGGCGACCACCTCCTACGAGCAGTACTTC; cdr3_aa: CASSQDWATTSYEQYF
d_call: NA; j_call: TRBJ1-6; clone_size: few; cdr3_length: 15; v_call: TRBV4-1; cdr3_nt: TGCGCCAGCAGCCAAGAGGCCAGGGGTAATTCACCCCTCCACTTT; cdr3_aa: CASSQEARGNSPLHF
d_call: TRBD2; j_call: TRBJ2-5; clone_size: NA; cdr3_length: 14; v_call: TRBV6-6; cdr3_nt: TGTGCCAGCAGTGCACTAGCGCCCCAAGAGACCCAGTACTTC; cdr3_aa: CASSALAPQETQYF
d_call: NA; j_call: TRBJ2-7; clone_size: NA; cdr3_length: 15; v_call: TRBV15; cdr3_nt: TGTGCCACCAGCAGAGATCCAGGGGGAGGCTACGAGCAGTACTTC; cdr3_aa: CATSRDPGGGYEQYF
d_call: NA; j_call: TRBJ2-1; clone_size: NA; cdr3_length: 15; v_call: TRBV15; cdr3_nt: TGTGCCACCAGCAGAGATGTTGCGGGATTAGGTGAGCAGTTCTTC; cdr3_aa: CATSRDVAGLGEQFF
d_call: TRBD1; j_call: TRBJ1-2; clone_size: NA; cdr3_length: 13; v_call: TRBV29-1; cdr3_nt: TGCAGCGATTGGACAGGGGGATTTGAGGGCTACACCTTC; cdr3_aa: CSDWTGGFEGYTF
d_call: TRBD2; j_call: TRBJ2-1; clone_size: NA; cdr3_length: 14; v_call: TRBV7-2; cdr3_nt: TGTGCCAGCAGCTTAGGCGGGAGTAAACATGAGCAGTTCTTC; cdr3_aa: CASSLGGSKHEQFF
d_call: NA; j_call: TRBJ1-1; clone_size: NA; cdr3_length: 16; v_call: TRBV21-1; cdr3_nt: TGTGCCAGCTATTACAGACAGGGCATCATGAACACTGAAGCTTTCTTT; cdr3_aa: CASYYRQGIMNTEAFF
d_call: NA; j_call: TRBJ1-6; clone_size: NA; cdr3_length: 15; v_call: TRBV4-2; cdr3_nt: TGTGCCAGCAGCCAAGATCCGTTTTCTAATTCACCCCTCCACTTT; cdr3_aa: CASSQDPFSNSPLHF
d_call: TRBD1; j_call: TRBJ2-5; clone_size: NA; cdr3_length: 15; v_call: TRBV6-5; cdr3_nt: TGTGCCAGCAGCGCGGGACAGGGGGCTGGGCAGACCCAGTACTTC; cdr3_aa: CASSAGQGAGQTQYF
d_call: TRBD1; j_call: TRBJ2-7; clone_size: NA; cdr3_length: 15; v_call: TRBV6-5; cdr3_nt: TGTGCCAGCAGTTACAACAGGGGCGCGGCTCGGGAGCAGTACTTC; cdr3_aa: CASSYNRGAAREQYF
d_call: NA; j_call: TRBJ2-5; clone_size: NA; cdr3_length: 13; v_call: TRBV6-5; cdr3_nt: TGTGCCAGCACGGACAAAGGCCAAGAGACCCAGTACTTC; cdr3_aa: CASTDKGQETQYF
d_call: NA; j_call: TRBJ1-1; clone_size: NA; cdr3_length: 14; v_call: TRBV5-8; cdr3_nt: TGTGCCAGCAGCTTTTTGACAGGGAACACTGAAGCTTTCTTT; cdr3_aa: CASSFLTGNTEAFF
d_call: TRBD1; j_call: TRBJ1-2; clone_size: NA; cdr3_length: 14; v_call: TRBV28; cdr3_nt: TGTGCCAGCAGCCCACCAGGACAGGGTCCCGGCTACACCTTC; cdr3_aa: CASSPPGQGPGYTF
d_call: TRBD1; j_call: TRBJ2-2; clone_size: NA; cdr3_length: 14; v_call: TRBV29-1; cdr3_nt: TGCAGCGTTCAGACAGGGGGGTACACCGGGGAGCTGTTTTTT; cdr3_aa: CSVQTGGYTGELFF
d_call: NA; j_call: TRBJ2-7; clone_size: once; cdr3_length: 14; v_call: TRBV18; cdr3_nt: TGTGCCAGCTCACCACCGGGCATCGACTACGAGCAGTACTTC; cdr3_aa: CASSPPGIDYEQYF
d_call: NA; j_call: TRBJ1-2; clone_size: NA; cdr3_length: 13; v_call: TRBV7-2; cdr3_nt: TGTGCCAGCAGCTCGGGAACTAACTATGGCTACACCTTC; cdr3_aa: CASSSGTNYGYTF
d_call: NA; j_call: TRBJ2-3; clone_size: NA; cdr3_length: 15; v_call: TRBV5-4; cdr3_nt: TGTGCCAGCAGCTGGGGTGGTAGCGGAACAGATACGCAGTATTTT; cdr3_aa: CASSWGGSGTDTQYF
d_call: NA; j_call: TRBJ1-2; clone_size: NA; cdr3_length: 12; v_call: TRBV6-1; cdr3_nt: TGTGCCAGCAGTGAAGTAAGTCGGGGCTACACCTTC; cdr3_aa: CASSEVSRGYTF
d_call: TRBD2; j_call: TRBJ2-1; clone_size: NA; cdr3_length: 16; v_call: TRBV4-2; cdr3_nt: TGTGCCAGCAGCCCCACGACTAGCGAAATCGCCAATGAGCAGTTCTTC; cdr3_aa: CASSPTTSEIANEQFF
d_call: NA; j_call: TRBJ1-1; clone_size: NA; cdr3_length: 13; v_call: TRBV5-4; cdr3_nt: TGTGCCAGCAGCTTAGTGGGGGCCACTGAAGCTTTCTTT; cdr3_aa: CASSLVGATEAFF
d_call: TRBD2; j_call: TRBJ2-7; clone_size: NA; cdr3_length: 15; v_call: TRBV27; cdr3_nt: TGTGCCAGCAGTTTCTTAGCGGGAGGAGGCTACGAGCAGTACTTC; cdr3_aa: CASSFLAGGGYEQYF
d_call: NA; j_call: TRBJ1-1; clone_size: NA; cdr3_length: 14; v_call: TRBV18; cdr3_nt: TGTGCCAGCCTCCGAGGGGGGGGGAACACTGAAGCTTTCTTT; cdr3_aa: CASLRGGGNTEAFF
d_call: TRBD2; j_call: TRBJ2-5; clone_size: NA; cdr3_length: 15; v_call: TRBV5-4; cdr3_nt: TGTGCCAGCAGCTCGGAGGGACTAGTGGTGGAGACCCAGTACTTC; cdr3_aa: CASSSEGLVVETQYF
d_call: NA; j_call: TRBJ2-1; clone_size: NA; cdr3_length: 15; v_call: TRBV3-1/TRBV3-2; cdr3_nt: TGTGCCAGCAGCCAAGAGGGGACTTGGAGTAATGAGCAGTTCTTC; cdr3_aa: CASSQEGTWSNEQFF
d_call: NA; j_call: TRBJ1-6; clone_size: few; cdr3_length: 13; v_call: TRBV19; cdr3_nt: TGTGCCAGTAGTCAGGGGTATAATTCACCCCTCCACTTT; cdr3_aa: CASSQGYNSPLHF
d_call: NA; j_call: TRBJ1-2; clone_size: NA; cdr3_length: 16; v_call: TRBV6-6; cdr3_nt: TGTGCCAGCAGTTACACGCTAAGGGCTCGGGATGGTGGCTACACCTTC; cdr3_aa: CASSYTLRARDGGYTF
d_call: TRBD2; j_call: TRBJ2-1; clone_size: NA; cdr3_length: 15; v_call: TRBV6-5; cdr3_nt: TGTGCCAGCAGGGGAATAGCGGGGAACTACAATGAGCAGTTCTTC; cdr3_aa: CASRGIAGNYNEQFF
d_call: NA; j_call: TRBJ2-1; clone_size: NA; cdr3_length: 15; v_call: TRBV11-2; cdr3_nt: TGTGCCAGCAGCTTCGTAGCGGATCCATACAATGAGCAGTTCTTC; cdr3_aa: CASSFVADPYNEQFF
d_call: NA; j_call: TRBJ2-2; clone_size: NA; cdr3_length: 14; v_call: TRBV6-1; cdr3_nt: TGTGCCAGCAGTGAAAACCTAGTGGCCGGGGAGCTGTTTTTT; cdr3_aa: CASSENLVAGELFF
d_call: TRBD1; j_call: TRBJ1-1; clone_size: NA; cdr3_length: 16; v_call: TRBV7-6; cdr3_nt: TGTGCCAGCAGCTTAGGCGGGACAGGGAGCAACACTGAAGCTTTCTTT; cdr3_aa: CASSLGGTGSNTEAFF
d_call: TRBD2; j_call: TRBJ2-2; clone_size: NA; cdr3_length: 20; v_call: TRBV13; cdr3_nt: TGTGCCAGCAGCTTAGCGGGGACTAGCGGGATCGGGGCGAACACCGGGGAGCTGTTTTTT; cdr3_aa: CASSLAGTSGIGANTGELFF
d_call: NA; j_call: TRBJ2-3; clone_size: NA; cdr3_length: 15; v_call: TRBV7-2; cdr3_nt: TGTGCCAGCAGCTTAGGTGGGGCAGGGTCAGATACGCAGTATTTT; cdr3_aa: CASSLGGAGSDTQYF
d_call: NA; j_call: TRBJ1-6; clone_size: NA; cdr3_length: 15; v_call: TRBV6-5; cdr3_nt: TGTGCCAGCAGCTTGAGACAGCCCCTTAGTTCACCCCTCCACTTT; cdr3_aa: CASSLRQPLSSPLHF
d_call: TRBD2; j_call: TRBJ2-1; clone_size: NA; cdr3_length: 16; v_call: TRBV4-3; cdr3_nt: TGCGCCAGCAGCCAAGATTGGACGGGAGGGTTCAATGAGCAGTTCTTC; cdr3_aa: CASSQDWTGGFNEQFF
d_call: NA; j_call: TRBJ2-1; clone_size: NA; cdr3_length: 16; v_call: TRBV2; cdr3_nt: TGTGCCAGCAGCGACCGACGGGCGGGCTCCTACAATGAGCAGTTCTTC; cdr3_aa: CASSDRRAGSYNEQFF
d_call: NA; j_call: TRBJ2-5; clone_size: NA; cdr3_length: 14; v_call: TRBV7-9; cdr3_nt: TGTGCCAGCAGCTCCACAGGGTATCAGGAGACCCAGTACTTC; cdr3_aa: CASSSTGYQETQYF
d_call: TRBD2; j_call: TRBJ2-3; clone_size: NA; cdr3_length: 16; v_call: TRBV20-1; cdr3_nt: TGCAGTGCTAGTGGGATAGCGGGGAAACGAGGAGATACGCAGTATTTT; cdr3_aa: CSASGIAGKRGDTQYF
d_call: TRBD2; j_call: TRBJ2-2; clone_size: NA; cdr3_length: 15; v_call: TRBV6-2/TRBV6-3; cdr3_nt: TGTGCCAGCAGCCTATCAGCGGGAGTAGCCGGGGAGCTGTTTTTT; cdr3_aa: CASSLSAGVAGELFF
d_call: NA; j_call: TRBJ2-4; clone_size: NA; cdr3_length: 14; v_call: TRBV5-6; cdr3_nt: TGTGCCAGCAGCTGGGGTAGGGGGTTTAGCATTCAGTACTTC; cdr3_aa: CASSWGRGFSIQYF
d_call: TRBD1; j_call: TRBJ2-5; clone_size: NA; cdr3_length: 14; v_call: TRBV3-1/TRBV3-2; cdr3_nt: TGTGCCAGCAGCCAATCGGGACAGGGGGAGACCCAGTACTTC; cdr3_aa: CASSQSGQGETQYF
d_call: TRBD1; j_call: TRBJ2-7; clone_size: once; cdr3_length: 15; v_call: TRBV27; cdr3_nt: TGTGCCAGCAGTCTCACCGGGACAGGGGGCTACGAGCAGTACTTC; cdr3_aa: CASSLTGTGGYEQYF
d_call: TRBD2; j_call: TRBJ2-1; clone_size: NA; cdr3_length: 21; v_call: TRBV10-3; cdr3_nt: TGTGCCATCAGTGATCCCACAGGGGGGACTAGCGGGCGGAGCTCCTACAATGAGCAGTTCTTC; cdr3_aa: CAISDPTGGTSGRSSYNEQFF
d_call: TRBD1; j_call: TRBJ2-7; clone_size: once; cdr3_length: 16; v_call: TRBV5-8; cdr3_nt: TGTGCCAGCAGCTTGGGGCCCGGGACAGGGGCCTACGAGCAGTACTTC; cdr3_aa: CASSLGPGTGAYEQYF
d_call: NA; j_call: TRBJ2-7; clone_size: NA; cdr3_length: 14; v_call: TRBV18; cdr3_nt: TGTGCCAGCTCACCCGGACGGGAAGCCTACGAGCAGTACTTC; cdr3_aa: CASSPGREAYEQYF